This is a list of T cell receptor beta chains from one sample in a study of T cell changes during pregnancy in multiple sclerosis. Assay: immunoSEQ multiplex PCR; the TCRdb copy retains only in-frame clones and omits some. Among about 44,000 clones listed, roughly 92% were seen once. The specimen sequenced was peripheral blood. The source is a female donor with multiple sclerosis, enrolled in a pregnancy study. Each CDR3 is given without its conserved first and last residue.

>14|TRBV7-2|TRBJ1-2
ASSLGAQGVSYGYT
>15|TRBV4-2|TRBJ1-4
ASSQDRQGKTNEKLF
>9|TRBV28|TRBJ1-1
ASSNLTEAF
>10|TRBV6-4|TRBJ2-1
ASSDKFGEQF
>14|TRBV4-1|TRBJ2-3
ASSLIGTSATDTQY
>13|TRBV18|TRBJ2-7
ASSPRTGFSYEQY
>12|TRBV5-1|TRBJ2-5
ASSRDIGQETQY
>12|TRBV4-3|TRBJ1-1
ASSHRTGNTEAF
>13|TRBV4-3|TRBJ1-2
ASSQGTGSNYGYT
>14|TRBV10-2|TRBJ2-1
ASSELGTSTYNEQF
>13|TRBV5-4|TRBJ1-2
ASSLVDRPNYGYT
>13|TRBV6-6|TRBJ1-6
ASSRQRQGDSPLH
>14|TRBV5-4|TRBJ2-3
ASSPRTDLSTDTQY
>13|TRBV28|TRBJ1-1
ASSFRTGMGTEAF
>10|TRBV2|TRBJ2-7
ASSERGYEQY
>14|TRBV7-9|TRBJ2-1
ASSLEAGGPYNEQF
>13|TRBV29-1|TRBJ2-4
SAGGRGGSKNIQY
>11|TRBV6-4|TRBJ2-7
ASTYRGPYEQY
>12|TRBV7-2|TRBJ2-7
ASSLGPRSYEQY
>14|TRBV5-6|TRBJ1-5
ASSLGYAGSNQPQH
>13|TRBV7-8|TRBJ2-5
ASSSGLRYQETQY
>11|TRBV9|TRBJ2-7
ASSPRSGTEQY
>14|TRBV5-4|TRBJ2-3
ASSGKTSGATDTQY
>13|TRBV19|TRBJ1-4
ASMTAAATNEKLF
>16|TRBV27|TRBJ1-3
ASTLSGSSGITGNTIY
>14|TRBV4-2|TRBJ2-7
ASSQEGTSDPYEQY
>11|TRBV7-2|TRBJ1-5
ASSPGQNQPQH
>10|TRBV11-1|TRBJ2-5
ASSRLGETQY
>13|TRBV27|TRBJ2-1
ASSLDQGGYNEQF
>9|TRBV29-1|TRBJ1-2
SVTGVGGYT
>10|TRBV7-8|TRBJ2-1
ASSLAVGTQF
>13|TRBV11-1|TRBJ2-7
ASSEETSGRYEQY
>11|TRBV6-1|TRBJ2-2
ASSATYTGELF
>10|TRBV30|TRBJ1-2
AWSWASYGYT
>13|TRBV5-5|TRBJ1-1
ASSLLGEGNTEAF
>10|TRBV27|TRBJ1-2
ASRDGIYGYT
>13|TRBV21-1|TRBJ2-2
ASSSDRDGTGELF
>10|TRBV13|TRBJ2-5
ASSPKGGTQY
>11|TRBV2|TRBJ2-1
ASELAEFNEQF
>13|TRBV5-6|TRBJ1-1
ASSLRDIENTEAF
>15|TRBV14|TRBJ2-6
ASSPDRGTTGANVLT
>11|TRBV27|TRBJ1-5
ASSQGEWQPQH
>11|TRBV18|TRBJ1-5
ASSQGRDQPQH
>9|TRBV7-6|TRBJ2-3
ASSLTDTQY
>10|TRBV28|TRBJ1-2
ASSLSRTGYT
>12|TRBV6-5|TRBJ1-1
ASSYQGTNTEAF
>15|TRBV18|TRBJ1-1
ASSPPWTGGMNTEAF
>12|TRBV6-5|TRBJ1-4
ASSYGLGNEKLF
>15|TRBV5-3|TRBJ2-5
ARSPSYLLAVQETQY
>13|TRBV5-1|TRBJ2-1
ASSLASPSYNEQF